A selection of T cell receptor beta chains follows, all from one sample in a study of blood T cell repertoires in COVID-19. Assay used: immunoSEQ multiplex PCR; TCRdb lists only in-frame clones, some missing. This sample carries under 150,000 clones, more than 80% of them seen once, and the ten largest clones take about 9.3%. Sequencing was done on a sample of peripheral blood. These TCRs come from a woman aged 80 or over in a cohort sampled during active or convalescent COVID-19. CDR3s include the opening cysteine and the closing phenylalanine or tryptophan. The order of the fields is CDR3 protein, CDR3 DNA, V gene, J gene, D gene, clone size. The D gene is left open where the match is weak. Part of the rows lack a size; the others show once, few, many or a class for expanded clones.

CASSGWTGGADYGYTF	TGTGCCAGTAGTGGCTGGACAGGGGGCGCCGACTATGGCTACACCTTC	TRBV19	TRBJ1-2	TRBD1	.
CASSSPTGGADTQYF	TGTGCCAGCAGCAGCCCGACAGGGGGGGCAGATACGCAGTATTTT	TRBV5-4	TRBJ2-3	TRBD1	.
CASSLRGTGGNTEAFF	TGTGCCAGCAGTTTACGGGGAACAGGGGGGAACACTGAAGCTTTCTTT	TRBV27	TRBJ1-1	TRBD1	.
CASSLSQGLDTQYF	TGCGCCAGCAGCTTGTCGCAGGGACTAGATACGCAGTATTTT	TRBV5-1	TRBJ2-3	.	.
CASSEPRGGLQYF	TGTGCCAGCAGCGAACCGCGAGGCGGCCTCCAGTACTTC	TRBV5-4	TRBJ2-4	.	.
CATTGQGAVNTEAFF	TGTGCCACCACCGGACAGGGGGCTGTGAACACTGAAGCTTTCTTT	TRBV11-2	TRBJ1-1	TRBD1	.
CASSGGNSYNEQFF	TGCGCCAGCAGCGGGGGGAATTCCTACAATGAGCAGTTCTTC	TRBV5-1	TRBJ2-1	.	.
CASSVQGGDEQFF	TGTGCCAGCAGCGTGCAAGGGGGGGATGAGCAGTTCTTC	TRBV9	TRBJ2-1	.	.
CASSEEGQQMQFF	TGTGCCAGCAGTGAAGAGGGACAGCAGATGCAGTTCTTC	TRBV6-1	TRBJ2-1	TRBD1	.
CASSAGSREQYF	TGTGCCAGCAGCGCGGGGTCTCGGGAGCAGTACTTC	TRBV6-5	TRBJ2-7	.	few
CASSPRVHYGYTF	TGTGCCAGCAGCCCTAGAGTCCACTATGGCTACACCTTC	TRBV7-9	TRBJ1-2	.	.
CSASEEVTDTQYF	TGCAGTGCTAGTGAGGAGGTGACAGATACGCAGTATTTT	TRBV20-1	TRBJ2-3	.	.
CASSRGAGNEKLFF	TGCGCCAGCAGCCGGGGCGCAGGTAATGAAAAACTGTTTTTT	TRBV4-3	TRBJ1-4	.	.
CASSLGLAGETQYF	TGCGCCAGCAGCCTGGGACTAGCCGGAGAGACCCAGTACTTC	TRBV5-1	TRBJ2-5	TRBD2	.
CASSPPGGAYEQYF	TGTGCCAGCAGCCCGCCCGGGGGGGCCTACGAGCAGTACTTC	TRBV5-6	TRBJ2-7	TRBD2	once
CASGLPQQGKLFF	TGTGCTAGTGGTTTGCCTCAACAGGGAAAGCTGTTTTTT	TRBV12-5	TRBJ1-4	.	.
CASSLVRVWHTEAFF	TGTGCCAGCAGTTTAGTCAGGGTCTGGCACACTGAAGCTTTCTTT	TRBV28	TRBJ1-1	.	.
CATTGAEGEKLFF	TGTGCCACCACAGGCGCGGAGGGTGAAAAACTGTTTTTT	TRBV6-6	TRBJ1-4	.	.
CASRSGLGTYEQYF	TGCGCCAGCAGATCGGGACTAGGAACCTACGAGCAGTACTTC	TRBV5-1	TRBJ2-7	TRBD2	.
CASTRPGVNSPLHF	TGTGCCAGCACCCGCCCGGGGGTAAATTCACCCCTCCACTTT	TRBV6-5	TRBJ1-6	.	.
CASSSSGTGEDGYTF	TGTGCCAGCAGTTCTTCCGGGACAGGGGAGGATGGCTACACCTTC	TRBV28	TRBJ1-2	TRBD1	.
CASSTKRSTDTQYF	TGTGCCAGTAGTACGAAGCGGAGCACAGATACGCAGTATTTT	TRBV19	TRBJ2-3	.	.
CASSQGTGEKLFF	TGTGCCAGCAGTCAAGGGACAGGAGAAAAACTGTTTTTT	TRBV6-2/TRBV6-3	TRBJ1-4	TRBD1	.
CSAMRVETQYF	TGCAGTGCAATGAGGGTGGAGACCCAGTACTTC	TRBV20-1	TRBJ2-5	.	.
CASSLGRTSSSPGANVLTF	TGTGCCAGCAGCTTAGGTCGGACTAGCTCTTCCCCTGGGGCCAACGTCCTGACTTTC	TRBV7-2	TRBJ2-6	TRBD2	.
CASSLTGFMNTEAFF	TGTGCCAGCAGCCTCACAGGGTTCATGAACACTGAAGCTTTCTTT	TRBV4-2	TRBJ1-1	.	.
CASSPQVDEQYF	TGTGCCAGCAGCCCGCAGGTGGACGAGCAGTACTTC	TRBV12-3/TRBV12-4	TRBJ2-7	.	.
CASSVRVSYEQYF	TGTGCCAGCAGTGTGCGGGTCTCCTACGAGCAGTACTTC	TRBV2	TRBJ2-7	.	.
CASSQAAGADYGYTF	TGTGCCAGCAGCCAAGCGGCAGGGGCGGACTATGGCTACACCTTC	TRBV3-1/TRBV3-2	TRBJ1-2	.	.
CASSQFLSYEQYF	TGTGCCAGCAGCCAATTCCTCTCCTACGAGCAGTACTTC	TRBV3-1/TRBV3-2	TRBJ2-7	.	.
CASSLSTGYTDTQYF	TGCGCCAGCAGCTTGTCAACAGGATACACAGATACGCAGTATTTT	TRBV5-1	TRBJ2-3	.	once
CATTQGGRDQPQHF	TGTGCCACCACCCAGGGGGGCAGGGATCAGCCCCAGCATTTT	TRBV15	TRBJ1-5	TRBD1	.
CASSPGGYSNQPQHF	TGTGCCAGCAGCCCCGGAGGATATAGCAATCAGCCCCAGCATTTT	TRBV7-2	TRBJ1-5	.	.
CATSEHAGGAWETQYF	TGTGCCACCAGTGAACACGCAGGGGGCGCGTGGGAGACCCAGTACTTC	TRBV24-1	TRBJ2-5	TRBD1	.